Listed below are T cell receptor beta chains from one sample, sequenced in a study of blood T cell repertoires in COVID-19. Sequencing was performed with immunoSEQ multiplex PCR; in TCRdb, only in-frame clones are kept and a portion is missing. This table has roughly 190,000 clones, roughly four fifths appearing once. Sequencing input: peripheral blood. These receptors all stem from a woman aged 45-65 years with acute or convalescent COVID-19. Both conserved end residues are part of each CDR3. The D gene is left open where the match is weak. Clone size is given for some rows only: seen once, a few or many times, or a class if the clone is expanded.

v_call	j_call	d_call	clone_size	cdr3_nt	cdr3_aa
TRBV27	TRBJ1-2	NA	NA	TGTGCCAGCAGCCTGAGCGAGAACTATGGCTACACCTTC	CASSLSENYGYTF
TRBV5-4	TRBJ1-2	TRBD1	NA	TGTGCCAGCAGCTTAGCAGGGGGCAACTATGGCTACACCTTC	CASSLAGGNYGYTF
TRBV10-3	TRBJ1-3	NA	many	TGTGCCATCAAGGCTGGGGGGTCGGGGAACACCATATATTTT	CAIKAGGSGNTIYF
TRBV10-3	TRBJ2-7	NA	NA	TGTGCCATCAGTTCGGGACTTTTTACCTACGAGCAGTACTTC	CAISSGLFTYEQYF
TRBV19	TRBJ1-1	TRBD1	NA	TGTGCCAGTAGGGGACAGATAAACACTGAAGCTTTCTTT	CASRGQINTEAFF
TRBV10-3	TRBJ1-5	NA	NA	TGTGCCATCAGTGAGTCGGAAGGGGCAGGCCCTCGGCCCCAGCATTTT	CAISESEGAGPRPQHF
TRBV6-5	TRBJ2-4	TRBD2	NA	TGTGCCAGCAGTTACGCTGGGGGGGGCAAAAACATTCAGTACTTC	CASSYAGGGKNIQYF
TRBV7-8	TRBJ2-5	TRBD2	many	TGTGCCAGCAGCCCTCGAGGGACTAGCGGGGGGGCTAGAGTCGAGTACTTC	CASSPRGTSGGARVEYF
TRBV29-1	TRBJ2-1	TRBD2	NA	TGCAGCACCTCTCACGGGAGGGCAGATGAGCAGTTCTTC	CSTSHGRADEQFF
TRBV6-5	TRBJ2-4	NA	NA	TGTGCCAGCAGTTACAACGGACCGAGCGGCAAAAACATTCAGTACTTC	CASSYNGPSGKNIQYF
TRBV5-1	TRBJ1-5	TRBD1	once	TGCGCCAGCAGCCCCCTCGGGACAGGGAGTCAGCCCCAGCATTTT	CASSPLGTGSQPQHF
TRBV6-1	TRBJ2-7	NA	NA	TGTGCCAGCAGTGAAGTCCCCCAGGGGATACTAGCCTACGAGCAGTACTTC	CASSEVPQGILAYEQYF
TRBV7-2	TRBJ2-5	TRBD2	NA	TGTGCCAGCAGCTCAATAGCGGGAGGGCAAGAGACCCAGTACTTC	CASSSIAGGQETQYF
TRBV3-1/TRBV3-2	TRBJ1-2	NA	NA	TGTGCCAGCAGCCTCCTTGGTGAGAACTATGGCTACACCTTC	CASSLLGENYGYTF
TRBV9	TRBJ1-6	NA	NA	TGTGCCAGCAGCGTAGAGGGGGTCCGGAATTCACCCCTCCACTTT	CASSVEGVRNSPLHF
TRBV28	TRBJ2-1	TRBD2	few	TGTGCCAGCACCCTCCCCGGGACTAGCGTACGTAATGAGCAGTTCTTC	CASTLPGTSVRNEQFF
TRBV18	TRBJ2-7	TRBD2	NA	TGTGCCAGCTCACCACCGATCTCTAGCGGGAGATCCTACGAGCAGTACTTC	CASSPPISSGRSYEQYF
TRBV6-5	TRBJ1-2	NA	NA	TGTGCCAGCAGGCCCCGTCAGAACTATGGCTACACCTTC	CASRPRQNYGYTF
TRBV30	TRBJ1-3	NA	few	TGTGCCTGGAGCCAAGGGAGATCTGGAAACACCATATATTTT	CAWSQGRSGNTIYF
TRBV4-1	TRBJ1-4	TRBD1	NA	TGCGCCAGCAGCCAGGCACAGGGGGCAACTAATGAAAAACTGTTTTTT	CASSQAQGATNEKLFF
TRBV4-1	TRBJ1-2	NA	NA	TGCGCCAGCAGCCCCGCAGGGAACCACTATGGCTACACCTTC	CASSPAGNHYGYTF
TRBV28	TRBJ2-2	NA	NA	TGTGCCAGCAGTCTCGGAGGGGCGGGCACCGGGGAGCTGTTTTTT	CASSLGGAGTGELFF
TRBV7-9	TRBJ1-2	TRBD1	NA	TGTGCCAGCATAAGCAGGGGGCCCCATAACTATGGCTACACCTTC	CASISRGPHNYGYTF
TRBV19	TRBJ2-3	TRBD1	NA	TGTGCCAGTAGTAAACGGACAGGGTACACAGATACGCAGTATTTT	CASSKRTGYTDTQYF
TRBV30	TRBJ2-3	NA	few	TGTGCCGTTGATCCGTCTATCGACAGAGGAACGCAGTATTTT	CAVDPSIDRGTQYF
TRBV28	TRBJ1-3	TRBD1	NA	TGTGCCAGCAGTTTTTACCCGCTTATGGACAGGGTTACTGGAAACACCATATATTTT	CASSFYPLMDRVTGNTIYF
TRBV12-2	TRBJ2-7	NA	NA	TGTGCAAGTCCCCCCGGGGACAACTCCTACGAGCAGTACTTC	CASPPGDNSYEQYF
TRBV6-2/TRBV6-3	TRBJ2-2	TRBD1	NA	TGTGCCAGCAGTAAGACAGGGTGGACCGGGGAGCTGTTTTTT	CASSKTGWTGELFF
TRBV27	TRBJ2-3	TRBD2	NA	TGTGCCAGCAGTTCCGTAGCGGGAGGGCCAGAATATACTACGCAGTATTTT	CASSSVAGGPEYTTQYF
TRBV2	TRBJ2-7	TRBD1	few	TGTGCCAGCAGTGAATGTGCAGGGACAGGGGGCTGTGAGCAGTACTTC	CASSECAGTGGCEQYF